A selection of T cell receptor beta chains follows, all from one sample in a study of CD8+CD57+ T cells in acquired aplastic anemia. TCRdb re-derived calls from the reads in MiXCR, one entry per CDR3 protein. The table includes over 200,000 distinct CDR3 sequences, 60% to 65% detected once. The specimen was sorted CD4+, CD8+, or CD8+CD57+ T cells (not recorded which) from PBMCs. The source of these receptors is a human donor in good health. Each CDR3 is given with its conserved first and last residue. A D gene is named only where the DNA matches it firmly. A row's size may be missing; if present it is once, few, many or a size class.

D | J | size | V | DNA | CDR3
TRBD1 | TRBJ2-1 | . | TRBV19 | TGTGCCAGTAGGACAGGGGGCATTTCCTACAATGAGCAGTTCTTC | CASRTGGISYNEQFF
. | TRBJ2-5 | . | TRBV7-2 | TGTGCCAGCAGTCGGCGGGGGACCCAGTACTTC | CASSRRGTQYF
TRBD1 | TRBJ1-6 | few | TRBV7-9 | TGTGCCAGCAGCGATCGACAGGGGGCAGGATCACCCCTCCACTTT | CASSDRQGAGSPLHF
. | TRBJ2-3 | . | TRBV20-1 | TGCAGTGCCTTGGGGGACTTTAGCACAGATACGCAGTATTTT | CSALGDFSTDTQYF
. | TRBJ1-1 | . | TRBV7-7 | TGTGCCAGCAGCTTTCGGCAGGGAAGGCTGCGGGAGGTCAAAAAAGCTTTCTTT | CASSFRQGRLREVKKAFF
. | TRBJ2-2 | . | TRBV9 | TGTGCCAGCAGCGTAGCTCCGACGAACACCGGGGAGCTGTTTTTT | CASSVAPTNTGELFF
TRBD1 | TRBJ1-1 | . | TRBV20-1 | TGCAGTGCTAGAATTCCAGGGGGTAACACTGAAGCTTTCTTT | CSARIPGGNTEAFF
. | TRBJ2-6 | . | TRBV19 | TGTGCCAGTAGTATAGTTGCGGGGCTACTGACTTTC | CASSIVAGLLTF
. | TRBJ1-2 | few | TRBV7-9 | TGTGCCAGCAGCTTAGACGGGGTGAACTATGGCTACACCTTC | CASSLDGVNYGYTF
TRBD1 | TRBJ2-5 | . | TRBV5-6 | TGTGCCAGCAGCTACTGGGGACAGGGGGCGACGGCGGAGACCCAGTACTTC | CASSYWGQGATAETQYF
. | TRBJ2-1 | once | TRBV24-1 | TGTGCCACCGCCGGAGGGGGGCCCTACAATGAGCAGTTCTTC | CATAGGGPYNEQFF
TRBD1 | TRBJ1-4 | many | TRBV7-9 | TGTGCCAGCAGCACAAACAGGGGGCGAGGTAATGAAAAACTGTTTTTT | CASSTNRGRGNEKLFF
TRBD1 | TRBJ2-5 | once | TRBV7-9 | TGTGCCAGCAGGAGGACAGGGCAAGGGGAAGAGACCCAGTACTTC | CASRRTGQGEETQYF
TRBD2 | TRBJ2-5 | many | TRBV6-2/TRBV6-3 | TGTGCCAGCAGTTCCACTAGCGGGGGGGCTTCGGCGACCCAGTACTTC | CASSSTSGGASATQYF
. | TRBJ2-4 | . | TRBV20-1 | TGCAGTGCAACCTCTGGACCCGTAAGGGACATTCAGTACTTC | CSATSGPVRDIQYF
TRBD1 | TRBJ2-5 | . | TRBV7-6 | TGTGCCAGCAGCAGGGACAGGGGGAAGGTCGAGACCCAGTACTTC | CASSRDRGKVETQYF
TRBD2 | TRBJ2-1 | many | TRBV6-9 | TGTGCCACTCAAGCCCAACTAGCGGTTATCTCTTTC | CATQAQLAVISF
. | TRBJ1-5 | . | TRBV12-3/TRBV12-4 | TGTGCCAGCACCCCTCTACCCACGGGGGAAGGTCAGCCCCAGCATTTT | CASTPLPTGEGQPQHF
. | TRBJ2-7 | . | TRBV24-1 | TGTGCCACCAGTGATGGGGGAACCTACGAGCGGTACTTC | CATSDGGTYERYF
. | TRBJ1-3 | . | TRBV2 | TGTGCCAGCAGTGAACAGGGACTCTCTGGAAACACCATATATTTT | CASSEQGLSGNTIYF
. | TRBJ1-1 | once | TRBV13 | TGTGCCAGCAGCTCCCTAATTCTACAGCGCCTCTCGAGGGAAGCTTTCTTT | CASSSLILQRLSREAFF
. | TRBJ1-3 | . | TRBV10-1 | TGCGCCAGCAGTGTGGACAGTAGCTCTGGAAACACCATATATTTT | CASSVDSSSGNTIYF
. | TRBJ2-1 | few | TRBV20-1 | TGCAGTGCTAGAGCGGGGGGCCAGGACTGGCTATCGTTCTTC | CSARAGGQDWLSFF
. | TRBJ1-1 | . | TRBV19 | TGTGCCAGTGGAATTGGCGGGGGCTTGAACACTGAAGCTTTCTTT | CASGIGGGLNTEAFF
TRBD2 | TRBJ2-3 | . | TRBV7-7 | TGTGCTAGCAGCTTAGCGTACCGGGACTACAGCACAGATACGCAGTATTTT | CASSLAYRDYSTDTQYF
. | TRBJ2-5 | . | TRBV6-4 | TGTGCCAGCAGCCCCTACGGACTCTTTGGAGAGACCCAGTACTTC | CASSPYGLFGETQYF
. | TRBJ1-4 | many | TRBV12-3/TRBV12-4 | TGTGCCAGCAGTTTAGTGGCAAGCGTTGAAAAACTGTTTTTT | CASSLVASVEKLFF
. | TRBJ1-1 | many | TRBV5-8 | TGTGCCAGCAGCCCGGTGGGGCAGCCGAAAAACACTGAAGCTTTCTTT | CASSPVGQPKNTEAFF
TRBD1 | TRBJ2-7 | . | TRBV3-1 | TGTGCCAGCAGCCAGGGGACAGGGGGACGGGACGAGCAGTACTTC | CASSQGTGGRDEQYF
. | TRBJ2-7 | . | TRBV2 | TGTGCCAGCAGTCAACCGGGTTTAGGTCAGGACACCTACGAGCAGTACTTC | CASSQPGLGQDTYEQYF
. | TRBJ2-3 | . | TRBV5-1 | TGTGCCAGCAGTCCGCCTTCTGGGGCAGATACGCAGTATTTT | CASSPPSGADTQYF
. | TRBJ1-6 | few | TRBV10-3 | TGTGCCATCAGTGAAAATCCCGGGGCAAGTTCACCCCTCCACTTT | CAISENPGASSPLHF
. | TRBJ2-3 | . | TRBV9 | TGTGCCAGCAGCGTAGGGGGCAGGTTCACAGATACGCAGTATTTT | CASSVGGRFTDTQYF
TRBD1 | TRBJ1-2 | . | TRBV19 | TGTGCCAGTACTCCGGGACAGGGGACTTATGGCTACACCTTC | CASTPGQGTYGYTF
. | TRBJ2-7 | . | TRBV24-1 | TGTGCCACCAGCCCCTTAATCCCCGGGCCTTCCTACGAGCAGTACTTC | CATSPLIPGPSYEQYF
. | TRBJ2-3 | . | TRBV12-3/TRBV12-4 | TGTGCCAGCAGTACTACCGACAGGGATACGCAGTATTTT | CASSTTDRDTQYF
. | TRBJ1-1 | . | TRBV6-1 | TGTGCCAGCAGTTACGGCGCAGCACCGAACACTGAAGCTTTCTTT | CASSYGAAPNTEAFF
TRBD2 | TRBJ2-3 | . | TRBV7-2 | TGCGCCAGCAGTGACGGCGGGGGGGATACAGATACGCAGTATTTT | CASSDGGGDTDTQYF
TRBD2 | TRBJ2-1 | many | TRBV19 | TGTGCCAGTAGACCGACTAGCGGGAGGGCCGATGAGCAGTTCTTC | CASRPTSGRADEQFF
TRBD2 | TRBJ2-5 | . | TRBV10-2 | TGCGCCAGCAGTACGACTAGCGGCATAGAGACCCAGTACTTC | CASSTTSGIETQYF
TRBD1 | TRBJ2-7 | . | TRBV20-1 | TGCAGTGCTACATCCCGGGACAGCTCCTACGAGCAGTACTTC | CSATSRDSSYEQYF
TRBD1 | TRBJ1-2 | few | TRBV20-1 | TGCAGCGTTCCTCCGACAGGGCGAAACTATGGCTACACCTTC | CSVPPTGRNYGYTF
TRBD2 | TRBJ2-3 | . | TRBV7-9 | TGTGCCAGCAGCCCCCGGACTAGCGAGACAGATACGCAGTATTTT | CASSPRTSETDTQYF
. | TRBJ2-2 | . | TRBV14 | TGTGCCAGCGGGGCAAGGGTTACCGGGGAGCTGTTTTTT | CASGARVTGELFF
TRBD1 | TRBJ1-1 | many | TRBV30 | TGTGCCTGGAGTATTCGGGTGACAGGGTACGCTGAAGCTTTCTTT | CAWSIRVTGYAEAFF
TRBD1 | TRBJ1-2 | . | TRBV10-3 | TGTGCCAGCAGTGACGAGGACGGGACAGGATATGGCTACACCTTC | CASSDEDGTGYGYTF
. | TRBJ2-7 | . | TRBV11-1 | TGTGCCAGCAGCTTCGGCGGGACACCTTACGAGCAGTACTTC | CASSFGGTPYEQYF
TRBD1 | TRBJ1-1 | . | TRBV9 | TGTGCCAGCAGCGCACCGGGACAGGGGGGCACTGAAGCTTTCTTT | CASSAPGQGGTEAFF
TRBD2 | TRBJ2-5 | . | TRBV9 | TGTGCCAGCAGCCCATCGGGAGGGGCCCTCGAGACCCAGTACTTC | CASSPSGGALETQYF
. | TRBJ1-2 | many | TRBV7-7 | TGTGCCAGCAGCCCTCTCCAAGGCTCTAACTATGGCTACACCTTC | CASSPLQGSNYGYTF
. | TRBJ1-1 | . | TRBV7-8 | TGTGCCAGCAGCCCAGAGGGGGGGGCAATCACTGAAGCTTTCTTT | CASSPEGGAITEAFF
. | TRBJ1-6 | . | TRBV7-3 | TGTGCCAGCAGCTTAATTCCAGGGGTGGGACCCCTCCACTTT | CASSLIPGVGPLHF
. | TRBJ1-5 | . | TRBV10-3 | TGTGCCATCAAGGACGGTAGCAATCAGCCCCAGCATTTT | CAIKDGSNQPQHF
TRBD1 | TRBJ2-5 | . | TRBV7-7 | TGTGCTAGCAGCTCCCCGGGACAGGGGTCGGGGACCCAGTACTTC | CASSSPGQGSGTQYF